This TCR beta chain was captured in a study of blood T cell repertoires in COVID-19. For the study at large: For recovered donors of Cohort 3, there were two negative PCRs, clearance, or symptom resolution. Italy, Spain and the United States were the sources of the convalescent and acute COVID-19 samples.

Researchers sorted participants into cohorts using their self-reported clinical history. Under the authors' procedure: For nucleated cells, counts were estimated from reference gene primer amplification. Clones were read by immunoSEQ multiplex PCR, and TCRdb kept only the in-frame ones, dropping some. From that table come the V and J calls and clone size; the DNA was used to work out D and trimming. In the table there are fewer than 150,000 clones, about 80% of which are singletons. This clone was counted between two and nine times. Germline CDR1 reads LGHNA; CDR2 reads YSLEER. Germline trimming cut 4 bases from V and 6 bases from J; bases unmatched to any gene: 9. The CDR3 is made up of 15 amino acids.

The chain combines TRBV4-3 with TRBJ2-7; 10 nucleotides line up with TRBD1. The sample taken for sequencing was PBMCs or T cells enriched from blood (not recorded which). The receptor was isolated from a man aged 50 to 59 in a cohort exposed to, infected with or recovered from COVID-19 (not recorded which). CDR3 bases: TGCGCCAGCAGCCGGGACAGGGGAAGCCTTTCCGAGCAGTACTTC. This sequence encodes CASSRDRGSLSEQYF.